This entry lists 8 T cell receptor beta chains sequenced from one sample in a study of CXCR3-negative and CXCR3-positive naive CD8 T cells. The authors made the TRB cDNA libraries by 5' RACE using UMI labels. TCRdb processed the 5' RACE reads again and assigns one entry to each CDR3 protein, with no DNA. The sample table sets out more than 20,000 distinct CDR3 sequences. Sequenced material: naive CXCR3- CD8+ T cells from blood. Subset here: CD45RO-CCR7+CD27+CD95- naive CD8+ T cells lacking CXCR3 (TNR3-). The receptors were gathered from a human donor in good health. Some clones in this sample may be carry-over from other donors' samples.

Its frequency marks this clonotype as medium-sized. The chain couples TRBV6-2 or TRBV6-3 to TRBJ2-1; TCRdb calls TRBD2, which cannot be checked without DNA. The CDR3 covers 16 residues. CDR1 and CDR2 (germline): MNHEY, SVGEGT. CDR3 residues: CASSLLAEGSHNEQFF.

The chain combines TRBV6-5 with TRBJ2-7; the TCRdb call, TRBD1, lacks DNA for checking. Germline V gene lookup returns CDR1 MNHEY and CDR2 SVGAGI. This CDR3 has 16 residues. This CDR3 is CASTATGGQGGPEQYF.

This chain links TRBV23-1 with TRBJ2-3; TCRdb's assignment of TRBD1 cannot be checked, as there is no DNA. TRBV23-1 is labeled an ORF, and its function is uncertain. CDR3 length: 12 residues. The chain's CDR3 is CASTLGGDTQYF.

The J gene is TRBJ1-2, the V gene TRBV20-1; TCRdb reports TRBD1, a call that lacks DNA to check it against. The length of the CDR3 is 14 residues. The germline CDR1 and CDR2 sequences are DFQATT and SNEGSKA (reference sequence). CDR3: CSARDTGQSYGYTF.

This chain joins TRBV15 and TRBJ2-2; TCRdb outputs TRBD1, but without DNA this stays unchecked. Per the germline V gene, CDR1 is LNHNV and CDR2 is YYDKDF (reference sequence). This CDR3 has 15 residues. CDR3: CATSSETVGTGELFF.

The J gene is TRBJ2-3, the V gene TRBV29-1; TCRdb proposes TRBD1, but this gene call is untestable without DNA. Germline lookup yields CDR1 SQVTM and CDR2 ANQGSEA. The CDR3 sequence is 13 residues long. CDR3 in amino acids: CSVQPGSTDTQYF.

This chain connects TRBV27 to TRBJ1-5. Germline V gives CDR1 MNHEY, CDR2 SMNVEV (reference sequence). The CDR3 sequence is 16 residues long. CDR3: CASSLGQPYSNQPQHF.

The chain has TRBV7-3 and TRBJ2-1; the TCRdb D gene call, TRBD1, has no DNA to confirm it. Germline loops: CDR1 SGHTA, CDR2 FQGTGA. There are 15 residues in the CDR3. The CDR3 sequence: CASSLGQGAYNEQFF.